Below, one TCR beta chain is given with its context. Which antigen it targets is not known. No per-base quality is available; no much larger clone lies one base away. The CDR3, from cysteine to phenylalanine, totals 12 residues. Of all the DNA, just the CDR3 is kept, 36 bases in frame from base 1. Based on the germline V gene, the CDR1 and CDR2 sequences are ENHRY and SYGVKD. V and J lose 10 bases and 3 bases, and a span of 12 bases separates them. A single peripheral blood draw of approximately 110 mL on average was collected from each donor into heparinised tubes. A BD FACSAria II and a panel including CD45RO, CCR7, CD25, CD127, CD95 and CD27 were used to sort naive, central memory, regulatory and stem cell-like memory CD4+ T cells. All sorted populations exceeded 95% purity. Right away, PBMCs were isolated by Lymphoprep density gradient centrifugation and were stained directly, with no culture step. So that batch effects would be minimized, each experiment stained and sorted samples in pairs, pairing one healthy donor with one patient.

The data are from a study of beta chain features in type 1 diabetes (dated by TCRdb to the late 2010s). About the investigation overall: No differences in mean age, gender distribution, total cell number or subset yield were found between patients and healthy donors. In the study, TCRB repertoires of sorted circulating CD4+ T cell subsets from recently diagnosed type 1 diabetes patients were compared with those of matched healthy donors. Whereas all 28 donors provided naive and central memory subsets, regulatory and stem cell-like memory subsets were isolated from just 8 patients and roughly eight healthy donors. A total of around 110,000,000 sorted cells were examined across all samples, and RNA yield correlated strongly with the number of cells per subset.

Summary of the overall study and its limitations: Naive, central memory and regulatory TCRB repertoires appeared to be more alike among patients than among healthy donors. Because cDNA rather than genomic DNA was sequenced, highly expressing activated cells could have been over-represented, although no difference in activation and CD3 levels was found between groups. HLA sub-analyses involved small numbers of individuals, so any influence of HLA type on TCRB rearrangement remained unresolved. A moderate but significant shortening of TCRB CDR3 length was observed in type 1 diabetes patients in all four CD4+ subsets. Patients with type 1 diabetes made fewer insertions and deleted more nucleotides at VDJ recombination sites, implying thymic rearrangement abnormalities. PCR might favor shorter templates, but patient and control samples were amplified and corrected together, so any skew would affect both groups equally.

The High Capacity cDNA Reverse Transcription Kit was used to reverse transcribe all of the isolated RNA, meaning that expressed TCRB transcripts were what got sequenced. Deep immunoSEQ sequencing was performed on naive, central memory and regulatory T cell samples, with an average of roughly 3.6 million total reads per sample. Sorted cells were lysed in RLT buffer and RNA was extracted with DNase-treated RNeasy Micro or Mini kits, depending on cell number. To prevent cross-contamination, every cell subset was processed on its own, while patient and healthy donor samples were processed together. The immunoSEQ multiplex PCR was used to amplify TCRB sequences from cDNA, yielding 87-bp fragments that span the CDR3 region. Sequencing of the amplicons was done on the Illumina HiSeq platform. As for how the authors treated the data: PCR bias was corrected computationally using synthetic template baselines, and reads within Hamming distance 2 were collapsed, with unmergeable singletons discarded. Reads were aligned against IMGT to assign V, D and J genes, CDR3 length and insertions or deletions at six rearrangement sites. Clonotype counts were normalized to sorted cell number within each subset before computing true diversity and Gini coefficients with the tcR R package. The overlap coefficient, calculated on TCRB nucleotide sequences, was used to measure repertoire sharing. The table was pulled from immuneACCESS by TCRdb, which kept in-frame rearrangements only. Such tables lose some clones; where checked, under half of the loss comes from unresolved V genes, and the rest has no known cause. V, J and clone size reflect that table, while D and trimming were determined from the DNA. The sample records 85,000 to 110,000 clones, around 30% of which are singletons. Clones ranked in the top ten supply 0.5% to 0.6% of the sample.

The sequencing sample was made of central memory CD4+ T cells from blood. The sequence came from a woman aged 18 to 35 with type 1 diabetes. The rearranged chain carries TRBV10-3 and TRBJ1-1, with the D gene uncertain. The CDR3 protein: CATGLRDTEAFF. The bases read TGTGCCACCGGGTTGAGGGACACTGAAGCTTTCTTT.